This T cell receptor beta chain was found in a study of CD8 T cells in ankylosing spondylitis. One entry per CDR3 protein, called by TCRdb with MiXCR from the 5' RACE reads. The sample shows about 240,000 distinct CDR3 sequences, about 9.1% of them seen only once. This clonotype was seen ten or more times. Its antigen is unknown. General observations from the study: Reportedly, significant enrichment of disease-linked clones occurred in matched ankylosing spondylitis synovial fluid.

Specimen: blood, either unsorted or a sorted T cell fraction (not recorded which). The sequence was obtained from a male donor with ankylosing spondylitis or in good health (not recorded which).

The CDR3 protein is CAINDVLTSGETGELFF. The CDR3 DNA sequence: TGTGCCATCAACGATGTTCTGACTAGCGGGGAAACCGGGGAGCTGTTTTTT. V gene TRBV10-3 combines with J gene TRBJ2-2; 11 nucleotides line up with TRBD2. This CDR3 has 17 residues. V dropped 7 bases and J dropped 5; count of bases not matched to a gene: 12. Germline V lookup: CDR1 ENHRY, CDR2 SYGVKD.